This T cell receptor beta chain was observed in a study of blood T cell repertoires in COVID-19. The CDR3 is 12 residues long. V lost 6 bases and J lost 7; bases outside the gene matches: 3. Per the authors' pipeline: Amplification from reference gene primers served as the basis for estimated nucleated cell counts. Generated by immunoSEQ multiplex PCR, the TCRdb table keeps only in-frame clones and is missing some. V, J and clone size derive from that table, while D and trimming were established from the DNA sequence. This sample has about 240,000 clones, with roughly 81% found just once. This clone was observed a handful of times.

The sample was peripheral blood. The TCR sequence derives from an elderly woman with COVID-19, enrolled during active disease. The chain recombines TRBV12-3 or TRBV12-4 with TRBJ1-2; 9 positions agree with TRBD1. The CDR3 loop reads CASSRDRAGYTF. The CDR3 bases are TGTGCCAGCAGCCGGGACAGGGCTGGCTACACCTTC.